This TCR beta chain was observed in a study of PD-1 blockade in classical Hodgkin lymphoma. Regarding the study as a whole: Nivolumab initiation under 1 year post-ASCT meant exclusion. Baseline diversity in complete responders resembled that of newly diagnosed patients. The study reported lower baseline TCR diversity in newly diagnosed patients than in healthy donors. The study found that TCR diversity rose significantly by C4D1 in CD4+ but not CD8+ cells.

Clones were sequenced by immunoSEQ multiplex PCR, and TCRdb holds only the in-frame ones, with some missing. The sample holds some 16,000 clones; about 80% are singletons and the top ten take 25% to 35%. Per the germline V gene, CDR1 is ENHRY and CDR2 is SYGVKD. Trimming took 10 bases from V and 1 from J, leaving 13 bases between them. The CDR3 has 13 residues. Relapse after autologous stem cell transplantation occurred in every patient, and brentuximab vedotin exposure varied. Note on this clone: Its antigen remains unidentified.

This sample comprised peripheral blood mononuclear cells (PBMCs), obtained before the second cycle of nivolumab. The TCR sequence derives from a human donor with classical Hodgkin lymphoma. The J gene is TRBJ2-5, the V gene TRBV10-3, with D perhaps matching TRBD2 (6 bases). CDR3 sequence: CATQIGGQETQYF. DNA of the CDR3: TGTGCCACCCAAATCGGGGGCCAAGAGACCCAGTACTTC.